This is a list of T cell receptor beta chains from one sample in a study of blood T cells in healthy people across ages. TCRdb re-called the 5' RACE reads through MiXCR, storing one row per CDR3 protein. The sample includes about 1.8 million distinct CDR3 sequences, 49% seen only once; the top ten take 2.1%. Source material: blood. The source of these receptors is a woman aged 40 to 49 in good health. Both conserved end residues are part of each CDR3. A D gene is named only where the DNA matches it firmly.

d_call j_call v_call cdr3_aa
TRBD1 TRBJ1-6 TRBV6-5 CASSRDRAYNSPLHF
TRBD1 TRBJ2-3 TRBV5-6 CASSWGTATTDTQYF
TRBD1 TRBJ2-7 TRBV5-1 CASKPKQGAEYYEQYF
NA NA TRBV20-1 CSASTRGAMYNEQYF
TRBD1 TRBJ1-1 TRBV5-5 CASSPWTGTNTEAFF
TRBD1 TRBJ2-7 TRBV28 CATQPQGAHEQYF
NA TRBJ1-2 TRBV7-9 CASSLAEERWLYGYTF
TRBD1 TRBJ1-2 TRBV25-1 CASSESGQGYGYTF
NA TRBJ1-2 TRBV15 CATSREGYSYTF
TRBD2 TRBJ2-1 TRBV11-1 CASNNRGGLNTEQFF
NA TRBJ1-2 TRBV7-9 CASSLGGSFAGGLGYGYTF
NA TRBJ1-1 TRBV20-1 CSAGPRRQNTEAFF
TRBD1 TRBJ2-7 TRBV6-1 CASSGTENYEQYF
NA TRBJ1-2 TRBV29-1 CSVEDLRNGYTF
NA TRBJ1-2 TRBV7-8 CASSLNSNSYGYTF
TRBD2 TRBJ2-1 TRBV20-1 CSASNPEGLAGPSSYNEQFF
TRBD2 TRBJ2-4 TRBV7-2 CASSPHERGVWEQYF
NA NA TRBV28 CASSLLGAADEQYF
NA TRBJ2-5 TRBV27 CASSLLGFSETQYF
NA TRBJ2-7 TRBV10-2 CASIEELAVNTYEQYF
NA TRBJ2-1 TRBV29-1 CSVEEGVREQFF
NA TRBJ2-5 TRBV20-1 CSVLDGDQYF
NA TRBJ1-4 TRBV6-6 CASSYSWSEEKLFF
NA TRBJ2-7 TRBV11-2 CASSLWSTGSSYEQYF
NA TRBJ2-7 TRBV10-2 CASSSKQVASYEQYF
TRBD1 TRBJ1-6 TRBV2 CASGTGVGSPLHF
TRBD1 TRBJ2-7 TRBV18 CASSPQGAISYEQYF
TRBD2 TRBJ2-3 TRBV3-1 CASSRPGLAGTSTDTQYF
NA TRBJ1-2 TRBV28 CASWGFDYGYTF
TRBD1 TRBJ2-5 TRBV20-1 CSARVGQALQETQYF
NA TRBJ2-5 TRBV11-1 CASNKGDQYQETQYF
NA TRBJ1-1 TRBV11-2 CASSLEGLATEAFF
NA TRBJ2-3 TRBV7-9 CASSFSFRTDTQYF
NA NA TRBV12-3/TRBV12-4 CASSYVQGHEQYF
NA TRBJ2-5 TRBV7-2 CASFSGATGGTQYF
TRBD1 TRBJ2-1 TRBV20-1 CSARDRGREFF
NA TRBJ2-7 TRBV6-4 CASSDWGGTSSYEQYF
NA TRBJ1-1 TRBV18 CASPPRMVAGGNTEAFF
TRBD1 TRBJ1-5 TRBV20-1 CSARQTGSNQPQHF
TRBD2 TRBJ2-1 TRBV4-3 CASSQVRGGNNEQFF
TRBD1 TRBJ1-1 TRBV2 CASRLTGQGTEAFF
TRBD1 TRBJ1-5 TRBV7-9 CASSLATNRDRSNQPQHF
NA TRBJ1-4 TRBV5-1 CASSLVPEEKLFF
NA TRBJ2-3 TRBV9 CASSVFSTDTQYF
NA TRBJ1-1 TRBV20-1 CSAWWGAGKAEAFF
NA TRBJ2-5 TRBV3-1 CASTQITHRVLQETQYF
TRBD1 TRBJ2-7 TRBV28 CASSRRQGSSYEQYF
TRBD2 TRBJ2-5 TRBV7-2 CASSLPRAGGYKQYF
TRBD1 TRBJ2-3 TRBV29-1 CSAAGTGTSTDTQYF
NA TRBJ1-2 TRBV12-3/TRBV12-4 CASSVKGDYGYTF
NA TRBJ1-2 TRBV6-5 CASTRPGSLNYGYTF
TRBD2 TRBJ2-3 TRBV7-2 CASSRILLAGSTDTQYF
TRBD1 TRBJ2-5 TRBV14 CASSQGDLTGGLETQYF
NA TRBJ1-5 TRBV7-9 CASSLEAGDDQPQHF
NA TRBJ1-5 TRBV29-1 CSVEPGSNQPQHF
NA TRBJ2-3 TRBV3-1 CASSQSAGTDTQYF
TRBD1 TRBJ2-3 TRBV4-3 CASSQDRTGDSSDTQYF